The rows below give T cell receptor beta chains drawn from one sample of a study of T cells after posttransplantation cyclophosphamide. TCRdb keeps only in-frame clones here, not all; method: immunoSEQ multiplex PCR. The sample shows about 40,000 clones, no singletons; the ten largest hold 4% to 5%. The specimen sequenced was PBMCs. Receptor source: a woman aged 50 to 60 in good health and a related stem cell transplant donor. The conserved cysteine and the conserved F or W are not part of the CDR3 here. Some rows mark clone size as missing; the rest say once, few, many or name a class of expanded clone.

cdr3_aa: ASGTLQGTEQF; j_call: TRBJ2-1; clone_size: many; v_call: TRBV6-4
cdr3_aa: ASSIQQGSLSNQPQH; j_call: TRBJ1-5; clone_size: many; v_call: TRBV7-8
cdr3_aa: ASGTGSLWTGELF; j_call: TRBJ2-2; clone_size: many; v_call: TRBV4-1
cdr3_aa: ASSLLGSNEKLF; j_call: TRBJ1-4; clone_size: many; v_call: TRBV19
cdr3_aa: ASRSGGSFTYEQY; j_call: TRBJ2-7; clone_size: many; v_call: TRBV28
cdr3_aa: ASSEADSRFYEQY; j_call: TRBJ2-7; clone_size: many; v_call: TRBV6-1
cdr3_aa: ASSLGQNTEAF; j_call: TRBJ1-1; clone_size: many; v_call: TRBV7-7
cdr3_aa: ASSPLGALKYGYT; j_call: TRBJ1-2; clone_size: NA; v_call: TRBV28
cdr3_aa: ASSRGGFTEAF; j_call: TRBJ1-1; clone_size: many; v_call: TRBV28
cdr3_aa: ASTSWALGYT; j_call: TRBJ1-2; clone_size: few; v_call: TRBV28
cdr3_aa: SVLVTWGYT; j_call: TRBJ1-2; clone_size: many; v_call: TRBV20-1
cdr3_aa: ASSLEDRGLSYEQY; j_call: TRBJ2-7; clone_size: few; v_call: TRBV5-1
cdr3_aa: ASFESRMNTEAF; j_call: TRBJ1-1; clone_size: many; v_call: TRBV7-2
cdr3_aa: ASSLIGVEQY; j_call: TRBJ2-7; clone_size: many; v_call: TRBV5-8
cdr3_aa: ASSLISNLGQGVQY; j_call: TRBJ2-5; clone_size: many; v_call: TRBV7-9
cdr3_aa: ASSVAPAYEQY; j_call: TRBJ2-7; clone_size: many; v_call: TRBV4-1
cdr3_aa: ASRGDRWGNNSPLH; j_call: TRBJ1-6; clone_size: many; v_call: TRBV27
cdr3_aa: ASSFFSGRDYGYT; j_call: TRBJ1-2; clone_size: many; v_call: TRBV5-1
cdr3_aa: ASRGRGNYGYT; j_call: TRBJ1-2; clone_size: few; v_call: TRBV28
cdr3_aa: ASSWGQAATNEKLF; j_call: TRBJ1-4; clone_size: many; v_call: TRBV5-1
cdr3_aa: ASRGTGYSYGYT; j_call: TRBJ1-2; clone_size: few; v_call: TRBV6-1
cdr3_aa: ASMQQGNQPQH; j_call: TRBJ1-5; clone_size: many; v_call: TRBV6-6
cdr3_aa: ASSPGGYGYT; j_call: TRBJ1-2; clone_size: many; v_call: TRBV11-2
cdr3_aa: ASSKPGVSSYEQY; j_call: TRBJ2-7; clone_size: many; v_call: TRBV27
cdr3_aa: ASSSYISSGPTQY; j_call: TRBJ2-5; clone_size: many; v_call: TRBV7-2
cdr3_aa: ASSQGTWGETQY; j_call: TRBJ2-5; clone_size: many; v_call: TRBV4-3
cdr3_aa: ASSLNRVNQPQH; j_call: TRBJ1-5; clone_size: many; v_call: TRBV27
cdr3_aa: ASNQAGTTYNEQF; j_call: TRBJ2-1; clone_size: many; v_call: TRBV5-1